A single sample gave rise to the 4 T cell receptor beta chains below, sequenced in a study of Graves' ophthalmopathy and Graves' hyperthyroidism. Amplification from RNA transcripts yielded the TCR beta CDR3 regions. Second-round multiplex PCR came after first-round RT-PCR with HTBI primers. A single record per CDR3 protein comes from TCRdb applying MiXCR to the multiplex PCR reads. The sample yields 220,000 or so distinct CDR3 sequences, approximately 21% seen once. The sequenced material came from peripheral blood. The receptors shown here come from a woman between 45 and 65 years old with Graves' ophthalmopathy.

This clonotype was recorded at least ten times. The chain combines TRBV15 with TRBJ2-4; TRBD2 matches at 8 bases. J lost 6 bases, V lost 0 bases, and 7 bases had no gene match. This CDR3 has 16 residues. Germline CDR1 is LNHNV and CDR2 is YYDKDF (reference sequence). CDR3 in amino acids: CATSRDRGGRTNIQYF. CDR3 in DNA: TGTGCCACCAGCAGAGATCGGGGCGGGAGGACAAACATTCAGTACTTC.

The chain has TRBV19 and TRBJ2-2; 9 bases are a match to TRBD1. The J segment lost 4 bases and the V segment lost 6 bases, leaving 6 bases of the junction unmatched. The CDR3 has 15 amino acids. CDR1 and CDR2 from the germline V gene are LNHDA and SQIVND (reference sequence). This CDR3 reads CASRDRGPSTGELFF. The CDR3 coding sequence is TGTGCCAGTAGGGACAGGGGACCCAGCACCGGGGAGCTGTTTTTT.

This sequence joins TRBV27 and TRBJ2-7; 9 nucleotides match TRBD1. The V and J ends lost 1 base and 7 bases, in that order; junction bases with no gene match: 5. The CDR3 extends over 14 amino acids. The germline gives CDR1 MNHEY, CDR2 SMNVEV (reference sequence). DNA for the CDR3: TGTGCCAGCAGTTTATACAGGGGGCATCGAGAGCAGTACTTC. Translating it yields CASSLYRGHREQYF.

This clonotype was picked up a small number of times. The gene calls are TRBV9 and TRBJ2-3; D is uncertain. This CDR3 contains 16 residues. Germline-derived CDR1 and CDR2 are SGDLS and YYNGEE. With 3 bases removed from V and 2 bases from J, the gap between germline ends came to 16 bases. CDR3 nucleotide sequence: TGTGCCAGCAGCGAGACCAGGCACACAAACACAGATACGCAGTATTTT. Translating gives CASSETRHTNTDTQYF.